Listed here are 9 T cell receptor beta chains from one sample, sequenced in a study of Tregs in tolerant kidney transplant recipients. Data came from immunoSEQ multiplex PCR; TCRdb stores just in-frame clones and leaves some out. The sample lists tens of thousands of clones; roughly nine tenths were seen once. Mixed chimerism was transient after nonmyeloablative marrow transplants from related graft donors. The sample here was CD4+ T cells from blood (PBMCs), taken 24 months after the transplant. The receptors originated from a human patient who received a combined kidney and bone marrow transplant. Among the T cells, some may be from the graft donor.

This chain connects TRBV6-1 to TRBJ2-3; 7 bases align to TRBD1. This CDR3 comprises 15 residues. The V segment lost 4 bases and the J segment 0 bases; nucleotides outside the gene matches: 4. CDR1 and CDR2 from the germline V gene are MNHNS and SASEGT. CDR3 in amino acids: CASSVQGVSTDTQYF. The CDR3 DNA follows: TGTGCCAGCAGTGTTCAGGGGGTTAGCACAGATACGCAGTATTTT.

J is TRBJ1-1 and V is TRBV5-6, with D uncertain. The CDR3 loop spans 14 amino acids. Trimming took 0 bases from V and 3 from J, leaving 9 bases between them. From germline, CDR1 is SGHDT and CDR2 YYEEEE. CDR3 in DNA: TGTGCCAGCAGCTTGGGATTCGGGTACACTGAAGCTTTCTTT. This gives the protein CASSLGFGYTEAFF.

As to this clone: An end of the junction differs from the germline gene, which may be a read error. Other DNA sequences in this specimen translate into the identical CDR3. The CDR3: CASSPRTGSSYNSPLHF. The CDR3 coding sequence is TGTGCCAGCAGCCCGCGGACAGGGAGCTCCTATAATTCCCCCCTCCACTTT. The chain couples TRBV4-2 to TRBJ1-6; the match to TRBD1 covers 8 bases. CDR1 is LGHNA and CDR2 is YNFKEQ in the germline V gene. The CDR3 contains 17 residues.

V is TRBV18 and J is TRBJ1-1, with a possible D match to TRBD1 (5 bases). Germline CDR1 KGHSH, CDR2 LQKENI. This CDR3 comprises 15 residues. The V gene lost 3 bases and the J gene lost 1 base, with 12 bases spanning the gap. This CDR3 is CASSPWGNRNTEAFF. In nucleotides, the CDR3 is TGTGCCAGCTCACCCTGGGGCAATAGGAACACTGAAGCTTTCTTT. Using reference TRBV18 and TRBJ1-1 for the parts outside the CDR3, the full variable domain is NAGVMQNPRHLVRRRGQEARLRCSPMKGHSHVYWYRQLPEEGLKFMVYLQKENIIDESGMPKERFSAEFPKEGPSILRIQQVVRGDSAAYFCASSPWGNRNTEAFFGQGTRLTVV.

The chain employs TRBV29-1 and TRBJ1-2; 11 nucleotides line up with TRBD1. Trimming took 4 bases from V and 5 from J; bases not matched to a gene: 12. Germline V gene lookup returns CDR1 SQVTM and CDR2 ANQGSEA. This CDR3 contains 16 residues. CDR3 amino acids: CSVVGASGQGAYGYTF. The CDR3 DNA reads TGCAGCGTTGTAGGGGCATCCGGACAGGGGGCGTATGGCTACACCTTC.

The chain joins TRBV28 to TRBJ1-2; 7 nucleotides agree with TRBD1. CDR1 is MDHEN, CDR2 SYDVKM, per germline. This CDR3 region has 14 residues. J was trimmed by 4 bases and V by 6 bases; bases with no gene match: 8. CDR3 DNA: TGTGCCAGCAGCGGACAGGTATTACTCTATGGCTACACCTTC. It yields the protein CASSGQVLLYGYTF.

In this sample, this clone turned up once. The chain combines TRBV5-1 with TRBJ2-5, with 8 bases matching TRBD1. Germline CDR1 SGHRS, CDR2 YFSETQ. V lost 1 base to trimming and J lost 4 bases; unmatched junction nucleotides: 9. This CDR3 contains 16 residues. The CDR3 here is CASSLPLTGVRETQYF. In DNA, the CDR3 is TGCGCCAGCAGCTTGCCGCTGACAGGGGTTCGAGAGACCCAGTACTTC.

This chain uses TRBV27 with TRBJ2-4; 13 positions match TRBD2. There are 17 residues in the CDR3. J gave up 9 bases and V 1 base, and 9 bases lay outside the gene matches. From germline, CDR1 is MNHEY and CDR2 SMNVEV (reference sequence). CDR3 loop: CASSLLLTSGGAGIQYF. CDR3 coding DNA: TGTGCCAGCAGTTTATTACTAACTAGCGGGGGGGCGGGCATTCAGTACTTC.

This clone was seen only a few times. This chain connects TRBV6-6 to TRBJ2-7; D may be TRBD1 (5 bases). This CDR3 has 16 residues. The V and J ends lost 6 bases and 2 bases respectively, with 20 bases between them. The germline V gene has CDR1 MNHNY and CDR2 SVGAGI (reference sequence). The CDR3 protein is CASSQTGGVGAYEQYF. CDR3 DNA: TGTGCCAGCAGCCAGACTGGTGGAGTAGGGGCCTACGAGCAGTACTTC.